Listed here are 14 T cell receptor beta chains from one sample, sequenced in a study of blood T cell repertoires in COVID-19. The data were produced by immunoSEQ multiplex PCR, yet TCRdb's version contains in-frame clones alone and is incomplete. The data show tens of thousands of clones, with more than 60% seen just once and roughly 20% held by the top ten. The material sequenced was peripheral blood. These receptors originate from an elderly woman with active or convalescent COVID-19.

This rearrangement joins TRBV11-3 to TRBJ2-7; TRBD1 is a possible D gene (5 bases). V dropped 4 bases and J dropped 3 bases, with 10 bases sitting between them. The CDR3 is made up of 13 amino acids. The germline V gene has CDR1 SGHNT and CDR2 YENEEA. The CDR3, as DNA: TGTGCCAGCAGCTCCCGACAGTTCTACGAGCAGTACTTC. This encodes CASSSRQFYEQYF. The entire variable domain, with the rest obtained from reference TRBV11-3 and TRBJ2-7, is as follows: EAGVVQSPRYKIIEKKQPVAFWCNPISGHNTLYWYLQNLGQGPELLIRYENEEAVDDSQLPKDRFSAERLKGVDSTLKIQPAELGDSAVYLCASSSRQFYEQYFGPGTRLTVT.

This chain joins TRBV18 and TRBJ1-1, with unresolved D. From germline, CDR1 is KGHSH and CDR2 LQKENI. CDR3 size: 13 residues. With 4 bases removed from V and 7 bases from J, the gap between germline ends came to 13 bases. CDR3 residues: CASSLEAQSEAFF. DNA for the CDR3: TGTGCCAGCTCACTCGAGGCCCAGAGTGAAGCTTTCTTT.

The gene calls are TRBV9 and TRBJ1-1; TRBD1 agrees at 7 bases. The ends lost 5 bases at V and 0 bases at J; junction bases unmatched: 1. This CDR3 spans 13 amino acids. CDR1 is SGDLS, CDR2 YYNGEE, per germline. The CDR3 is CASRQGLNTEAFF. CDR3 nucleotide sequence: TGTGCCAGCAGACAGGGGCTGAACACTGAAGCTTTCTTT.

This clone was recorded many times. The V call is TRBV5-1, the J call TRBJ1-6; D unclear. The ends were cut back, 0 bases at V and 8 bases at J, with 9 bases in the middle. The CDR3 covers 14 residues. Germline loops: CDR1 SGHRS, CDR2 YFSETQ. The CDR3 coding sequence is TGCGCCAGCAGCTTGGGCCCGGTCCATTCACCCCTCCACTTT. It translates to CASSLGPVHSPLHF.

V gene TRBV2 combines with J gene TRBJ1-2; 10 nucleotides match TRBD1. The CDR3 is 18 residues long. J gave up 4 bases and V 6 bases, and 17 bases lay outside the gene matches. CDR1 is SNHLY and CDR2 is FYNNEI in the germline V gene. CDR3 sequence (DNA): TGTGCCAGCAGAAAATTCCCGGGACAGGGGATGACGTCCTATGGCTACACCTTC. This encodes CASRKFPGQGMTSYGYTF.

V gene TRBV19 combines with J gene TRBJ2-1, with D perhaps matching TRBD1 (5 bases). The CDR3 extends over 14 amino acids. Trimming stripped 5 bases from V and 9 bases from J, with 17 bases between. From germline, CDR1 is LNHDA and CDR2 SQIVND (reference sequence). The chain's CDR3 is CASSGFLKQGEQFF. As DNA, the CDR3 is TGTGCCAGTAGTGGTTTCCTTAAGCAGGGTGAGCAGTTCTTC.

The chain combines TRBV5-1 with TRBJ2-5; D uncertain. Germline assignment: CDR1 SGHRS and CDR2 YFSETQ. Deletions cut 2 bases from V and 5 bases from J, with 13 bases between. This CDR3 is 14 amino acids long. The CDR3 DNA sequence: TGCGCCAGCAGCTTTTTGCGTGAGGCGGAGACCCAGTACTTC. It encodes CASSFLREAETQYF.

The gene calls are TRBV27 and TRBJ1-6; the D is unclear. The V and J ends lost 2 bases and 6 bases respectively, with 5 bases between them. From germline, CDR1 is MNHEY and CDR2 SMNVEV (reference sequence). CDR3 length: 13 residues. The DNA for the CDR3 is TGTGCCAGCAGTTTACAGTTTAATTCACCCCTCCACTTT. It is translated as CASSLQFNSPLHF.

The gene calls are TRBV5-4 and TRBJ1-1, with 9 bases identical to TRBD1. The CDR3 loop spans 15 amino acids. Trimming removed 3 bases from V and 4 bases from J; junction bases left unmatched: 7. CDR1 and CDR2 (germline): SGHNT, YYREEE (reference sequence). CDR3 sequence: CASSSTGGAVTEAFF. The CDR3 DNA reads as TGTGCCAGCAGCTCCACAGGGGGCGCGGTCACTGAAGCTTTCTTT.

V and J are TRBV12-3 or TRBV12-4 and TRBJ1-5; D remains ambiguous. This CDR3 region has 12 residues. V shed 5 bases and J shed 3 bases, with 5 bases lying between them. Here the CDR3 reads CASSQYNQPQHF. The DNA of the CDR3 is TGTGCCAGCAGTCAGTACAATCAGCCCCAGCATTTT.

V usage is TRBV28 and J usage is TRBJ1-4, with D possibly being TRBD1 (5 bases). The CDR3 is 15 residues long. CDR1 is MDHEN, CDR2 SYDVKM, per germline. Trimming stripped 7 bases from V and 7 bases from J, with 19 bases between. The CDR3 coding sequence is TGTGCCAGCATTGGGGGAGGGCTTCCGGGTGAAAAACTGTTTTTT. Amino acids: CASIGGGLPGEKLFF.

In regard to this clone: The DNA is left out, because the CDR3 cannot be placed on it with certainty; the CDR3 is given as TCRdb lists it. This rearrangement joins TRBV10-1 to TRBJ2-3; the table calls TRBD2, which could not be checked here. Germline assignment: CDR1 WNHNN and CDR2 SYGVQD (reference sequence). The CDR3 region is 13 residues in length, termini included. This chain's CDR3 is CASSILVLDTQYF.

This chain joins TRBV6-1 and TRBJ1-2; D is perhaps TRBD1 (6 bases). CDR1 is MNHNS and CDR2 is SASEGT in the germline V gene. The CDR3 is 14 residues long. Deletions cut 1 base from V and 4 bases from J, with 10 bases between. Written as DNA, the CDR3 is TGTGCCAGCAGTGAAGGTCCGGACAGCTATGGCTACACCTTC. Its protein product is CASSEGPDSYGYTF.

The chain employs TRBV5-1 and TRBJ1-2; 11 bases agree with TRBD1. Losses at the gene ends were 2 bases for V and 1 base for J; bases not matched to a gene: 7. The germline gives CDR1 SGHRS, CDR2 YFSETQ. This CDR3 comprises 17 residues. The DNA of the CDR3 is TGCGCCAGCAGCTTCAAGGACAGGGGGCTTGGTAACTATGGCTACACCTTC. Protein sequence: CASSFKDRGLGNYGYTF.